Listed here are 21 T cell receptor beta chains from one sample, sequenced in a study of blood T cell repertoires in COVID-19. This table comes from immunoSEQ multiplex PCR, and its TCRdb copy is limited to in-frame clones, with some not included. The repertoire holds fewer than 250,000 clones, with 80% to 90% as singletons. Input material: PBMCs or T cells enriched from blood (not recorded which). These TCRs come from a woman aged 40 to 50 who had been exposed to COVID-19.

The V and J genes are TRBV18 and TRBJ2-7; 9 nucleotides match TRBD1. Germline V gene data show CDR1 as KGHSH and CDR2 as LQKENI. The CDR3 sequence is 14 residues long. V lost 6 bases, J lost 5 bases, and 8 bases stayed unmatched. CDR3 sequence (DNA): TGTGCCAGCTCCCCCGGGACAGGGATCGACGAGCAGTACTTC. Translating it yields CASSPGTGIDEQYF.

This clone came up once. J is TRBJ2-1 and V is TRBV7-8, with 11 bases that match TRBD1. V lost 5 bases to trimming and J lost 7 bases; unmatched junction nucleotides: 4. The germline V gene has CDR1 SGHVS and CDR2 FQNEAQ. The CDR3 spans 14 residues. The DNA of the CDR3 is TGTGCCAGCAGCCTCCGGGACAGGGGGAATGAGCAGTTCTTC. This gives the protein CASSLRDRGNEQFF.

This clone has just a few counts. The rearrangement uses TRBV16 and TRBJ1-4; a possible D gene is TRBD1 (6 bases). The CDR3 covers 15 residues. Germline-derived CDR1 and CDR2 are KGHSY and FQNENV. The V end lost 4 bases, the J end lost 0 bases, and 9 bases lay between the germline ends. CDR3 region: CASSPRTATNEKLFF. The CDR3 nucleotides read TGTGCCAGCAGCCCCCGGACAGCAACTAATGAAAAACTGTTTTTT.

The chain is built from TRBV18 and TRBJ1-6; a possible D gene is TRBD1 (5 bases). This CDR3 has 15 residues. Trimming took off 4 bases at V and 7 bases at J, with 14 bases between the two ends. Germline CDR1 KGHSH, CDR2 LQKENI. This CDR3 is CASSLKGPLNSPLHF. The CDR3 DNA follows: TGTGCCAGCTCACTCAAGGGGCCCTTGAATTCACCCCTCCACTTT.

The chain joins TRBV28 to TRBJ1-5; 9 nucleotides align to TRBD1. Germline V gives CDR1 MDHEN, CDR2 SYDVKM. With V trimmed by 6 bases and J by 4 bases, 7 bases remained unmatched. This CDR3 has 15 residues. The CDR3 DNA is TGTGCCAGCAGGGAAACAGGGGGCACTAATCAGCCCCAGCATTTT. Translated: CASRETGGTNQPQHF. Based on the CDR3 plus reference TRBV28 and TRBJ1-5, the full variable domain is DVKVTQSSRYLVKRTGEKVFLECVQDMDHENMFWYRQDPGLGLRLIYFSYDVKMKEKGDIPEGYSVSREKKERFSLILESASTNQTSMYLCASRETGGTNQPQHFGDGTRLSIL.

V is TRBV7-3 and J is TRBJ2-3; 13 bases line up with TRBD2. Germline CDR1 and CDR2: SGHTA and FQGTGA. The junction had 6 bases not matched to a gene; V was cut back by 5 bases and J by 1 base. This CDR3 comprises 17 residues. The CDR3 sequence: CASSRTGTSGGTDTQYF. The CDR3, as DNA: TGTGCCAGCAGCCGTACCGGGACTAGCGGGGGCACAGATACGCAGTATTTT.

The gene calls are TRBV30 and TRBJ2-1; 8 positions match TRBD2. CDR1 GTSNPN and CDR2 SVGIG come from the germline V gene (reference sequence). This CDR3 comprises 12 residues. The V and J ends lost 2 bases and 9 bases, in that order; junction bases with no gene match: 3. DNA for the CDR3: TGTGCCTGGAGTATCGGGGGGGCTGAGCAGTTCTTC. Encoded protein: CAWSIGGAEQFF.

The chain has TRBV7-6 and TRBJ1-1; D perhaps matches TRBD1 (6 bases). V lost 4 bases, J lost 2 bases, and 14 bases lay in between. CDR3 length: 15 amino acids. CDR1 SGHVS and CDR2 FNYEAQ come from the germline V gene. The CDR3 sequence is CASSYLTGRNTEAFF. The CDR3 nucleotides are TGTGCCAGCAGCTACCTGACAGGACGAAACACTGAAGCTTTCTTT. The whole variable domain, remainder taken from reference TRBV7-6 and TRBJ1-1, is GAGVSQSPRYKVTKRGQDVALRCDPISGHVSLYWYRQALGQGPEFLTYFNYEAQQDKSGLPNDRFSAERPEGSISTLTIQRTEQRDSAMYRCASSYLTGRNTEAFFGQGTRLTVV.

The J gene is TRBJ2-7, the V gene TRBV5-8, with 9 bases aligning to TRBD2. The V gene end was trimmed by 4 bases and the J gene end by 4 bases; junction bases not matched to a gene: 9. The CDR3 extends over 15 amino acids. CDR1 is SGHTS and CDR2 is YDEGEE in the germline V gene. The CDR3 is CASSLAGGTEYEQYF. CDR3 bases: TGTGCCAGCAGCCTCGCGGGGGGGACAGAGTACGAGCAGTACTTC.

This clone was counted a few times. The chain has TRBV5-1 and TRBJ1-4; 7 positions agree with TRBD1. The trim removed 5 bases at V and 6 bases at J, leaving 10 bases unmatched. The CDR3 length is 15 residues. The germline V gene has CDR1 SGHRS and CDR2 YFSETQ. The CDR3 here is CASSQTTGVDEKLFF. The CDR3 DNA follows: TGCGCCAGCAGTCAGACTACAGGGGTGGATGAAAAACTGTTTTTT.

The J gene is TRBJ1-2, the V gene TRBV12-3 or TRBV12-4, with 8 bases aligning to TRBD1. The CDR3 has 13 amino acids. With V trimmed by 5 bases and J by 3 bases, 2 bases remained unmatched. The CDR3 reads CASSLDRDYGYTF. In DNA form, the CDR3 reads TGTGCCAGCAGTCTGGACAGGGACTATGGCTACACCTTC.

This sequence joins TRBV30 and TRBJ1-6, with a weak D call TRBD1 (6 bases). This CDR3 is built from 15 residues. Germline values: CDR1 GTSNPN, CDR2 SVGIG (reference sequence). Deletions cut 3 bases from V and 3 bases from J, with 12 bases between. CDR3 region: CAWRWGPVYNSPLHF. The CDR3 DNA reads TGTGCCTGGAGGTGGGGGCCAGTCTATAATTCACCCCTCCACTTT.

J is TRBJ2-1 and V is TRBV27, with D maybe TRBD1 (6 bases). In germline, CDR1 is MNHEY, CDR2 SMNVEV (reference sequence). V gave up 3 bases and J gave up 3 bases, with 9 bases separating them. This CDR3 spans 14 amino acids. The CDR3 loop reads CASSLDRNYNEQFF. CDR3 nucleotides: TGTGCCAGCAGTTTGGACAGAAACTACAATGAGCAGTTCTTC.

This sequence joins TRBV5-6 and TRBJ2-5; D not certain. The ends were cut back, 3 bases at V and 5 bases at J, with 8 bases in the middle. The CDR3 is 12 amino acids. The germline gives CDR1 SGHDT, CDR2 YYEEEE. CDR3 protein: CASSSAGETQYF. For the CDR3, the DNA is TGTGCCAGCAGCTCCGCCGGTGAGACCCAGTACTTC. Combining the CDR3 with reference TRBV5-6 and TRBJ2-5 gives the whole variable domain DAGVTQSPTHLIKTRGQQVTLRCSPKSGHDTVSWYQQALGQGPQFIFQYYEEEERQRGNFPDRFSGHQFPNYSSELNVNALLLGDSALYLCASSSAGETQYFGPGTRLLVL.

V is TRBV14 and J is TRBJ2-7; D is uncertain. Germline CDR1 and CDR2: SGHDN and FVKESK. The CDR3 is 13 amino acids. The germline V and J ends were trimmed by 4 bases and 6 bases, with 13 bases remaining between them. This CDR3 is CASSPFSSGEQYF. CDR3 in DNA: TGTGCCAGCAGCCCCTTCTCCTCGGGCGAGCAGTACTTC.

This chain links TRBV6-6 with TRBJ2-7, with a possible D match to TRBD2 (5 bases). Trimming removed 8 bases from V and 1 base from J, with 18 bases in between. The CDR3 is 15 residues long. Per germline, CDR1 MNHNY and CDR2 SVGAGI (reference sequence). The CDR3 here is CASRRLADRSYEQYF. For the CDR3, the DNA is TGTGCCAGCCGTCGTCTAGCTGATCGTTCCTACGAGCAGTACTTC.

The chain has TRBV9 and TRBJ1-3; TRBD1 aligns across 7 bases. The V segment lost 4 bases and the J segment 0 bases; nucleotides outside the gene matches: 4. Per the germline V gene, CDR1 is SGDLS and CDR2 is YYNGEE. The CDR3 runs to 15 residues. The CDR3 here is CASSPGTDSGNTIYF. The CDR3, as DNA: TGTGCCAGCAGCCCGGGGACAGACTCTGGAAACACCATATATTTT. Supplemented by reference TRBV9 and TRBJ1-3, the full variable domain reads DSGVTQTPKHLITATGQRVTLRCSPRSGDLSVYWYQQSLDQGLQFLIQYYNGEERAKGNILERFSAQQFPDLHSELNLSSLELGDSALYFCASSPGTDSGNTIYFGEGSWLTVV.

This chain joins TRBV12-3 or TRBV12-4 and TRBJ2-2; D not resolved. V lost 5 bases, J lost 3 bases, and 7 bases lay in between. The CDR3 covers 13 residues. CDR3 DNA: TGTGCCAGCAGTACTCGATACACCGGGGAGCTGTTTTTT. Residues: CASSTRYTGELFF.

This rearrangement joins TRBV29-1 to TRBJ1-6; no reliable D call. The CDR3 sequence is 13 residues long. Per germline, CDR1 SQVTM and CDR2 ANQGSEA. Between the trimmed V and J ends, which lost 6 bases and 8 bases, there was a span of 14 bases. CDR3 sequence (DNA): TGCAGCGTGCAAGAGGGTCTGCATTCACCCCTCCACTTT. It translates to CSVQEGLHSPLHF.

The chain is built from TRBV5-4 and TRBJ1-4; D may be TRBD1 (5 bases). The V end was cut by 4 bases, the J end by 4 bases, with 14 bases between. The CDR3 consists of 15 residues. Germline loops: CDR1 SGHNT, CDR2 YYREEE (reference sequence). Here the CDR3 reads CASSTTTDGNEKLFF. In nucleotides, the CDR3 is TGTGCCAGCAGCACGACGACAGACGGTAATGAAAAACTGTTTTTT. Filled out from reference TRBV5-4 and TRBJ1-4, the complete variable domain reads ETGVTQSPTHLIKTRGQQVTLRCSSQSGHNTVSWYQQALGQGPQFIFQYYREEENGRGNFPPRFSGLQFPNYSSELNVNALELDDSALYLCASSTTTDGNEKLFFGSGTQLSVL.

This clone was detected only once. J is TRBJ1-5 and V is TRBV5-1, with D perhaps matching TRBD1 (6 bases). This CDR3 contains 14 residues. V lost 4 bases to trimming and J lost 4 bases, with 12 bases between them. Germline loops: CDR1 SGHRS, CDR2 YFSETQ. CDR3 loop: CASSPDSQNQPQHF. The CDR3 DNA sequence: TGCGCCAGCAGCCCGGACAGCCAGAATCAGCCCCAGCATTTT. The variable domain in full, completed from reference TRBV5-1 and TRBJ1-5, reads KAGVTQTPRYLIKTRGQQVTLSCSPISGHRSVSWYQQTPGQGLQFLFEYFSETQRNKGNFPGRFSGRQFSNSRSEMNVSTLELGDSALYLCASSPDSQNQPQHFGDGTRLSIL.